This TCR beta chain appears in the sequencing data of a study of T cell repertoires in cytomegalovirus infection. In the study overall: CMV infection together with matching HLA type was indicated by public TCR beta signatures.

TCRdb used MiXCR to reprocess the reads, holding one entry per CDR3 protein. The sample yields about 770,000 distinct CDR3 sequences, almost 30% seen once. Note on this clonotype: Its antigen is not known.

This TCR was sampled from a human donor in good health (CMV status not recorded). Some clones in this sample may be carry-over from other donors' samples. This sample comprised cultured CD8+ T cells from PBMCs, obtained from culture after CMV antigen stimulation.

Here the CDR3 reads CASSQDRTELSPLHF. Here the CDR3 DNA reads TGCGCCAGCAGCCAAGATCGGACAGAGCTTTCACCCCTCCACTTT. The J gene is TRBJ1-6, the V gene TRBV4-3; TRBD1 might be the D (6 bases). From germline, CDR1 is LGHNA and CDR2 YSLEER. This CDR3 is 15 amino acids long. The V gene lost 0 bases and the J gene lost 9 bases, with 12 bases spanning the gap.